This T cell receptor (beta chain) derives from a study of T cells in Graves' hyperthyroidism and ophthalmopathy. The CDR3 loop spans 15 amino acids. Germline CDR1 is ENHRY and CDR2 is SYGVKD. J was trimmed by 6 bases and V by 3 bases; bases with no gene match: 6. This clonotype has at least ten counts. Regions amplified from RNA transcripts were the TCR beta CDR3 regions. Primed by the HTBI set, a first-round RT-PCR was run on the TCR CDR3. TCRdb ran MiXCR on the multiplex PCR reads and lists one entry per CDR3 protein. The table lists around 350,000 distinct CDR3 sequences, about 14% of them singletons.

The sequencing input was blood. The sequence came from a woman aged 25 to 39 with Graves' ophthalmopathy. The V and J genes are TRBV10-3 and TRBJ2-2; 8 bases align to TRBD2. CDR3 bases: TGTGCCATCAGTGACGAGCGGGGGAATTCCGGGGAGCTGTTTTTT. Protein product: CAISDERGNSGELFF.